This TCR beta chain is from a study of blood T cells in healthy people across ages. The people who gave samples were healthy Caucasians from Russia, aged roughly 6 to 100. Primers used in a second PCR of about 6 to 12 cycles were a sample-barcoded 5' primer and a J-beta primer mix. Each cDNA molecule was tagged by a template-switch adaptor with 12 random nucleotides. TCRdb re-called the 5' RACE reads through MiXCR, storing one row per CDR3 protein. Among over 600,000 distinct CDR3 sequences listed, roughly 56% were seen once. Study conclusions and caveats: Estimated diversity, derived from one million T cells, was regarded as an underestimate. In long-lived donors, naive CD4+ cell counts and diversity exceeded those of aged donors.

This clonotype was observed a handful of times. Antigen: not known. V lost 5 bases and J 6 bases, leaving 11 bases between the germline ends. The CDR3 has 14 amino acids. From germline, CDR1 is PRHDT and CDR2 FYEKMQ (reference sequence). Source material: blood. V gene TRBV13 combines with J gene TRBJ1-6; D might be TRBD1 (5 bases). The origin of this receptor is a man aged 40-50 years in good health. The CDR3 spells CASSPEGTNSPLHF. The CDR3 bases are TGTGCCAGCAGCCCCGAGGGGACTAATTCACCCCTCCACTTT. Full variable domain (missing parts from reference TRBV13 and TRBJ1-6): AAGVIQSPRHLIKEKRETATLKCYPIPRHDTVYWYQQGPGQDPQFLISFYEKMQSDKGSIPDRFSAQQFSDYHSELNMSSLELGDSALYFCASSPEGTNSPLHFGNGTRLTVT.